This TCR beta chain was observed in a study of siplizumab effects on memory and regulatory T cells. Notes on this clone: Its specificity is unknown.

Sequenced by immunoSEQ multiplex PCR; TCRdb stores in-frame clones only, minus some. The data show 90,000 to 120,000 clones, about 93% seen once. This CDR3 contains 16 residues. Per the germline V gene, CDR1 is MNHEY and CDR2 is SVGAGI. J was trimmed by 5 bases and V by 2 bases; bases with no gene match: 6. Study-wide findings and caveats: Mapping to unstimulated subsets was achieved for only a minor fraction of alloreactive clones. Versus roughly 27% in controls, the mappable alloreactive CD4+ clones averaged roughly 69% Treg-derived with siplizumab. Both greater diversity than memory cells and a major contribution to the alloresponse seemed to characterize naive T cells.

This sequence originates from a human donor in good health. The J gene is TRBJ2-2, the V gene TRBV6-5; 9 bases line up with TRBD1. Sequenced input: Tregs sorted from blood. This CDR3 reads CASSYAGTGRTGELFF. The CDR3 DNA reads as TGTGCCAGCAGTTACGCCGGGACAGGGCGGACCGGGGAGCTGTTTTTT.